The TCR beta chain under discussion was sequenced for a study of T cells after yellow fever vaccination. With respect to this clonotype: No antigen is known for it.

TCR cDNA was made by 5'RACE template switching, adding a universal primer site and UMIs. One entry per CDR3 protein results from TCRdb running MiXCR on the 5' RACE reads. The sample includes about 400,000 distinct CDR3 sequences, about 9.9% of them seen just once. Findings and limits, study-wide: Most primary-vaccination clones reappeared after the booster (about 97% CD4, about 87% CD8).

This CDR3 contains 14 residues. Germline assignment: CDR1 SGHDT and CDR2 YYEEEE. Trimming stripped 0 bases from V and 5 bases from J, with 12 bases between. The sample in question was PBMCs, obtained on the day of the first yellow fever vaccination. The clonotype was recovered from a man between 18 and 35 years old who received the YFV17D yellow fever vaccine. This chain joins TRBV5-6 and TRBJ2-7, with unresolved D. Written as DNA, the CDR3 is TGTGCCAGCAGCTTGGTGGTGGTACCCAACGAGCAGTACTTC. Amino acid sequence: CASSLVVVPNEQYF.